A single sample gave rise to the 4 T cell receptor beta chains below, sequenced in a study of T cells in Graves' hyperthyroidism and ophthalmopathy. Regions amplified from RNA transcripts were the TCR beta CDR3 regions. TCR CDR3 regions were first amplified by RT-PCR with HTBI primers. Each CDR3 protein is one row after TCRdb ran MiXCR on the multiplex PCR reads. Found here are 89,000 or so distinct CDR3 sequences, approximately 39% of them singletons; the top ten hold roughly a tenth. Sample: peripheral blood or thyroid tissue (not recorded which). The receptors here all came from a woman in her twenties or thirties with Graves' hyperthyroidism.

By share of the sample, this clonotype is large. The chain recombines TRBV7-9 with TRBJ1-1, with no clear D. Germline loops: CDR1 SEHNR, CDR2 FQNEAQ (reference sequence). Trimming took off 4 bases at V and 8 bases at J, with 8 bases between the two ends. This CDR3 has 11 amino acids. The CDR3 DNA sequence: TGTGCCAGCAGCTCTAGTCTAGAAGCTTTCTTT. The encoded protein is CASSSSLEAFF.

At least ten counts were recorded for this clonotype. The chain carries TRBV10-3 and TRBJ1-4, with 10 bases fitting TRBD1. CDR1 ENHRY and CDR2 SYGVKD come from the germline V gene. After removal of 5 bases from V and 5 bases from J, the junction contained 2 bases not matched to a gene. This CDR3 has 14 amino acids. In nucleotides, the CDR3 is TGTGCCATCAGTCCGGGACAGGGGAATGAAAAACTGTTTTTT. It is translated as CAISPGQGNEKLFF.

This clonotype has ten or more counts. V and J are TRBV19 and TRBJ2-7; no clear D. Trimming took off 5 bases at V and 3 bases at J, with 8 bases between the two ends. There are 12 residues in the CDR3. The germline V gene encodes CDR1 LNHDA and CDR2 SQIVND (reference sequence). CDR3 amino acids: CASSADGYEQYF. The DNA for the CDR3 is TGTGCCAGTAGTGCGGACGGCTACGAGCAGTACTTC.

The gene calls are TRBV20-1 and TRBJ2-5; 16 nucleotides align to TRBD2. This CDR3 has 14 amino acids. Germline trimming cut 6 bases from V and 4 bases from J; bases unmatched to any gene: 2. Per germline, CDR1 DFQATT and CDR2 SNEGSKA (reference sequence). The CDR3 nucleotides read TGCAGTGCGGGACTAGCGGGAGGGCCAGAGACCCAGTACTTC. Amino acids: CSAGLAGGPETQYF.